These T cell receptor beta chains were read from a single sample in a study of T cells in Graves' hyperthyroidism and ophthalmopathy. TCRdb independently ran MiXCR on the multiplex PCR reads; one entry per CDR3 protein. The data hold about 520,000 distinct CDR3 sequences, with under 25% observed a single time. Sequencing was done on a sample of blood. The source of these receptors is a man younger than 30 with Graves' hyperthyroidism. Each CDR3 is given with its conserved first and last residue. A D gene is named only where the DNA matches it firmly. The listing skips clone size in some rows; elsewhere it reads once, few, many or a size class.

.,many,TRBV9,TRBJ1-1,CASSVEDMNTEAFF,TGTGCCAGCAGCGTTGAAGACATGAACACTGAAGCTTTCTTT
.,.,TRBV10-3,TRBJ1-1,CAISESVVPNTEAFF,TGTGCCATCAGTGAGTCGGTGGTACCGAACACTGAAGCTTTCTTT
.,many,TRBV20-1,TRBJ1-5,CSAGEGYQPQHF,TGCAGTGCTGGGGAGGGGTATCAGCCCCAGCATTTT
TRBD2,few,TRBV9,TRBJ2-5,CASSETSGSSKTQYF,TGTGCCAGCAGCGAGACTAGCGGGAGCTCAAAGACCCAGTACTTC
.,once,TRBV7-9,TRBJ1-3,CASSLSTGSGNTIYF,TGTGCCAGCAGCTTATCGACAGGCTCTGGAAACACCATATATTTT
TRBD1,few,TRBV20-1,TRBJ2-7,CSARDWDRGGTGYEQYF,TGCAGTGCTAGAGATTGGGACAGGGGGGGAACGGGCTACGAGCAGTACTTC
TRBD2,many,TRBV28,TRBJ2-2,CASSLYIPAGRLNTGELFF,TGTGCCAGCAGTTTATATATCCCAGCGGGGAGACTAAACACCGGGGAGCTGTTTTTT
.,many,TRBV6-5,TRBJ2-5,CASSLGGGGGGETQYF,TGTGCCAGCAGTTTAGGGGGGGGGGGCGGAGGAGAGACCCAGTACTTC
TRBD1,.,TRBV6-2/TRBV6-3,TRBJ2-7,CASSYHGTGSYEQYF,TGTGCCAGCAGCTACCATGGGACAGGGAGCTACGAGCAGTACTTC
.,.,TRBV15,TRBJ1-2,CATSRIDGNYGYTF,TGTGCCACCAGCAGAATAGACGGAAACTATGGCTACACCTTC
.,.,TRBV12-3/TRBV12-4,TRBJ2-7,CASKETVLYEQYF,TGTGCCAGCAAGGAGACAGTCCTCTACGAGCAGTACTTC
.,many,TRBV6-2/TRBV6-3,TRBJ1-2,CASTFGGLGYTF,TGTGCCAGCACCTTCGGGGGGCTTGGCTACACCTTC
TRBD1,many,TRBV9,TRBJ1-1,CASSVTGGNTEAFF,TGTGCCAGCAGCGTGACAGGGGGGAACACTGAAGCTTTCTTT
.,many,TRBV27,TRBJ2-7,CASSLGQSYEQYF,TGTGCCAGCAGTTTGGGGCAGTCCTACGAGCAGTACTTC
.,few,TRBV4-1,TRBJ1-2,CASSQDTVTNFYGYTF,TGCGCCAGCAGCCAAGATACCGTCACGAACTTCTATGGCTACACCTTC
TRBD1,.,TRBV27,TRBJ2-5,CASSPGARGLETQYF,TGTGCCAGCAGCCCCGGTGCCAGGGGGCTAGAGACCCAGTACTTC
TRBD1,many,TRBV15,TRBJ1-6,CATSWDSGNSPLHF,TGTGCCACCAGCTGGGACAGTGGAAATTCACCCCTCCACTTT